The entry below gives a single T cell receptor beta chain sequence along with its context. V was cut by 7 bases and J by 5 bases, with 19 bases left in between. The CDR3 totals 14 residues. Germline CDR1 SQVTM, CDR2 ANQGSEA. This record belongs to a study of blood T cell repertoires in COVID-19. Study background: Collection of acute and convalescent COVID-19 samples took place in the United States, Italy and Spain. PBMCs, B-cell-depleted T cells, or T cells provided the cDNA or gDNA that made up the material.

As processed by the authors: Reference gene primer amplification gave nucleated cell count estimates. Clones were read by immunoSEQ multiplex PCR, and TCRdb kept only the in-frame ones, dropping some. V, J and clone size are those of that table, while D and trimming were read from the DNA. The profile shows a few thousand clones, nearly 90% of them singletons. This chain joins TRBV29-1 and TRBJ2-3; possibly TRBD2 for D (7 bases). The material sequenced was peripheral blood. The source of this sequence is a woman older than 75 with acute or convalescent COVID-19. CDR3 sequence: CSASRGGQGDTQYF. The CDR3 DNA sequence: TGCAGCGCATCGAGGGGGGGGCAGGGAGATACGCAGTATTTT.